This TCR beta chain was observed in a study of blood T cell repertoires in COVID-19. This clone was detected only a few times. The CDR3 totals 16 residues. V lost 1 base to trimming and J lost 4 bases; unmatched junction nucleotides: 6. In germline, CDR1 is MDHEN, CDR2 SYDVKM. Authors' data handling: Nucleated cell counts were estimated from reference gene primer amplification. The repertoire was sequenced with immunoSEQ multiplex PCR; TCRdb's copy has only in-frame clones and lacks some. The V and J calls and the clone size are those of that table, but D and trimming were determined from the DNA. The repertoire includes approximately 130,000 clones, approximately 90% of them detected once, and 1.5% to 1.9% sits in the top ten.

Sequenced sample: peripheral blood. The sequence came from a human donor in a cohort sampled during active COVID-19. This chain links TRBV28 with TRBJ2-3; 9 bases are shared with TRBD2. CDR3 protein: CASSLLAGGGSDTQYF. The DNA of the CDR3 is TGTGCCAGCAGTTTATTGGCGGGAGGGGGATCAGATACGCAGTATTTT. The entire variable domain, with the rest obtained from reference TRBV28 and TRBJ2-3, is as follows: DVKVTQSSRYLVKRTGEKVFLECVQDMDHENMFWYRQDPGLGLRLIYFSYDVKMKEKGDIPEGYSVSREKKERFSLILESASTNQTSMYLCASSLLAGGGSDTQYFGPGTRLTVL.